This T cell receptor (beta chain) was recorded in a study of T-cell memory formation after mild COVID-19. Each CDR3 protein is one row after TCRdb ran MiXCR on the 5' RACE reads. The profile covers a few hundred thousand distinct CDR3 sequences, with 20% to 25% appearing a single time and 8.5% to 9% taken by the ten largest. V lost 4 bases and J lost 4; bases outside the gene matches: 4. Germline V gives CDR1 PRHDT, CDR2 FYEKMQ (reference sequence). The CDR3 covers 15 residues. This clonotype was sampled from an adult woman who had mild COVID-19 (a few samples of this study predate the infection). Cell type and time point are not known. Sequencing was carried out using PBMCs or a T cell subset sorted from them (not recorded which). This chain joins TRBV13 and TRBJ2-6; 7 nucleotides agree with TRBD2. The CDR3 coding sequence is TGTGCCAGCAGCTGGGGGGGTCGCGGGGCCAACGTCCTGACTTTC. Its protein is CASSWGGRGANVLTF.